This T cell receptor beta chain derives from a study of response to subunit inactivated influenza vaccine. Points from the study as a whole: Every seasonal influenza vaccination brings in few new T cells, the authors suggested.

Looked up from germline, CDR1 is DFQATT and CDR2 is SNEGSKA (reference sequence). The V segment lost 1 base and the J segment 6 bases; nucleotides outside the gene matches: 3. This CDR3 is 13 amino acids long. TCRdb reprocessed the RT-PCR reads with MiXCR, giving one entry per CDR3 protein. The data contain about 570,000 distinct CDR3 sequences, 10% to 12% of them seen just once; the ten biggest clones take up around 10%. Comments on this clonotype: The antigen remains unidentified.

The data also belong to a second study, concerning T cells expressing NK-cell markers. That paper notes: Making the TCR beta cDNA relied on 5'RACE template switching with UMIs. All TCR beta repertoires analysed originated from sorted CD3+CD56+NKG2C+, CD3+CD56+NKG2C- and CD3+CD56-NKG2C+ T cells. Researchers report these clonotypes also headed the CD3+CD56-NKG2C+ fraction in a few donors. The study left the HCMV specificity of expanded NKG2C+ T cell clones unresolved.

Here the sequenced sample was PBMCs from blood, taken on the day of vaccination. The sequence came from a man in his fifties or sixties who received an inactivated influenza vaccine. V gene TRBV20-1 combines with J gene TRBJ2-1; the match to TRBD1 covers 7 bases. CDR3 nucleotide sequence: TGCAGTGCTAGAGGACGGGACAGCAATGAGCAGTTCTTC. Its translation: CSARGRDSNEQFF.